This T cell receptor beta chain came from a study of blood T cell repertoires in COVID-19 (dated by TCRdb to 2018 to 2021). About the investigation overall: Samples from collaborators originated in the United States, Italy and Spain and spanned both the acute and convalescent phases of COVID-19. A de-identified subject ID, COVID-19 status, age in years and sex were almost always included in the sample metadata. The prospective study material was composed of cDNA or gDNA derived from T cells, B-cell-depleted T cells, or PBMCs. The repertoires were made available in a free public database intended to serve as a resource for research on the immune response to SARS-CoV-2. Deeply sampled blood TCRbeta repertoires from subjects exposed to, actively infected with, or recovered from COVID-19 were included in the dataset. Where HLA class I and class II types were available, the types were taken from metadata supplied by the sample provider, not from assay-based typing. The samples were drawn from the first 160 participants of the ongoing ImmuneRACE study and from 1,254 subjects provided by 6 global collaborators. Results the study describes overall, beyond this receptor: The amount of clinical and demographic metadata varied by source and participant and was provided uncurated.

The immunoSEQ Assay, a bias-controlled multiplex PCR, was used to amplify TCRbeta CDR3 regions from genomic DNA. On the study's bioinformatics: The number of nucleated cells in each sample was estimated from the amplification of reference gene primers within the assay. Sequence reads were collapsed and filtered to measure the absolute abundance of every unique TCRbeta CDR3 rearrangement. For each sample, productive Simpson clonality was calculated as the square root of Simpson's diversity index across productive rearrangements. This immuneACCESS table, as held by TCRdb, lists in-frame sequences with V and J called but not all clones. Of the missing ones, under half trace to an unresolved V gene in checked studies; the others have no known cause. The DNA gave D and trimming, while V, J and clone size come from that table. Counted in this sample were about 240,000 clones; 83% of them appeared once. Around 3.3% of the sample rests with the top ten.

This clone occurred a few times. The clone's antigen remains unknown. Base-call qualities are not available, and no considerably larger clone is one nucleotide away. Other DNA sequences in the sample encode the same CDR3. For CDR1 and CDR2, the germline V gene (reference sequence) lists SEHNR and FQNEAQ. From its cysteine to its phenylalanine, the CDR3 spans 13 amino acids. Only CDR3 DNA remains: 39 bases, in frame from the first base. V has 5 bases trimmed and J has 5 bases trimmed; junction bases matching no gene number 4. Participants in the prospective study were enrolled through a virtual design, were aged about 18 to 100 years, and lived in roughly 25 United States geographic areas. Cohort assignment in the prospective study relied on participant-reported clinical history from a screening survey and a study questionnaire. Exposed participants had been in contact, within 2 weeks of entering the study, with a person who had a PCR-confirmed or clinician-diagnosed case of COVID-19. In the prospective study, whole blood, serum and a nasopharyngeal or oropharyngeal swab were collected from each participant by mobile phlebotomists. Prospective study participants could optionally give additional blood draws and questionnaires over an approximately 2-month period. Prospective study blood samples were shipped either frozen or at room temperature before DNA extraction.

The receptor comes from a woman aged 40 to 50 who had been exposed to COVID-19. Sequencing used PBMCs or T cells enriched from blood (not recorded which). Recombination linked TRBV7-9 to TRBJ2-5, with 8 bases matching TRBD1. CDR3 protein: CASSRTGQETQYF. DNA sequence: TGTGCCAGCAGCCGGACAGGGCAGGAGACCCAGTACTTC. The CDR3, completed at both ends by the reference TRBV7-9 and TRBJ2-5 genes, gives the full variable domain DTGVSQNPRHKITKRGQNVTFRCDPISEHNRLYWYRQTLGQGPEFLTYFQNEAQLEKSRLLSDRFSAERPKGSFSTLEIQRTEQGDSAMYLCASSRTGQETQYFGPGTRLLVL.